Below, 26 T cell receptor beta chains from the same sample are listed, as sequenced in a study of CD8+CD57+ T cells in acquired aplastic anemia. Patients chosen for sequencing had CD8+CD57+ cells that had expanded, as shown by flow cytometry. The template for TCR beta VDJ and CDR3 sequence profiling was genomic DNA. TCRdb passed the reads through MiXCR, listing each CDR3 protein once. The sample has fewer than 300,000 distinct CDR3 sequences, roughly 82% seen once; the top ten hold roughly 42%. Sequenced material: sorted CD4+, CD8+, or CD8+CD57+ T cells (not recorded which) from PBMCs. These TCRs come from a human donor with aplastic anemia.

Remarks on this clonotype: Given the absence of the conserved phenylalanine or tryptophan at the CDR3 end, a read error is likely. It is unclear where the CDR3 begins or ends on the DNA, so no DNA is shown, and the CDR3 is as TCRdb lists it. The chain uses TRBV7-2 and TRBJ2-3; the table gives TRBD2 as D, unverified against the DNA. The CDR3 spans 13 residues, counting both ends. Germline assignment: CDR1 SGHTA and CDR2 FQGNSA. CDR3 residues: CASGFGGGQDQQY.

The chain combines TRBV5-4 with TRBJ2-3; no definite D call. The CDR3 has 13 residues. CDR1 is SGHNT and CDR2 is YYREEE in the germline V gene (reference sequence). V was clipped by 5 bases and J by 1 base, with 8 bases between them. The DNA for the CDR3 is TGTGCCAGCAGGGATGCTGGCACAGATACGCAGTATTTT. Residues: CASRDAGTDTQYF.

The J gene is TRBJ1-2, the V gene TRBV28; perhaps TRBD1 as D (6 bases). This CDR3 is built from 15 residues. Germline V gene sequence: CDR1 MDHEN, CDR2 SYDVKM. The V gene lost 4 bases and the J gene lost 2 bases, with 14 bases spanning the gap. CDR3 bases: TGTGCCAGCAGTTCCCCCCCGGACAGCAACTATGGCTACACCTTC. It is translated as CASSSPPDSNYGYTF.

CDR3 DNA sequence: TGTGCCACCAGCAGAGGCTGCAGGCAAGAGACCCAGTACTTC. As protein: CATSRGCRQETQYF. The chain couples TRBV15 to TRBJ2-5, with no clear D. The CDR3 totals 14 residues. V lost 1 base and J lost 2, with 8 bases in between. The V gene's germline CDR1 is LNHNV and CDR2 YYDKDF (reference sequence).

The chain recombines TRBV7-2 with TRBJ2-5; 9 nucleotides match TRBD1. The CDR3 contains 14 residues. Germline V gene lookup returns CDR1 SGHTA and CDR2 FQGNSA. The trim removed 4 bases at V and 14 bases at J, leaving 14 bases unmatched. The CDR3: CASSWGQGQKNGYF. CDR3 DNA sequence: TGTGCCAGCAGCTGGGGACAGGGCCAAAAGAATGGCTACTTC.

With regard to this clonotype: Mismatch with germline at one junction end may stem from a read error. This chain uses TRBV15 with TRBJ2-1; D uncertain. The CDR3 covers 14 residues. Germline CDR1 reads LNHNV; CDR2 reads YYDKDF (reference sequence). The chain's CDR3 is CATSRGSGQDDQFF. DNA of the CDR3: TGTGCCACCAGCAGAGGGTCAGGTCAGGATGACCAGTTCTTC.

The rearrangement links TRBV20-1 to TRBJ1-1; D gene unclear. Germline CDR1 and CDR2: DFQATT and SNEGSKA (reference sequence). The CDR3 has 15 amino acids. V was cut by 6 bases and J by 2 bases, with 19 bases left in between. CDR3 bases: TGCAGTGCCCATAATAGGGAGGGAACTAACACTGAAGCTTTCTTT. Protein: CSAHNREGTNTEAFF.

This clonotype was seen many times. The V gene is TRBV5-4, the J gene TRBJ2-3; a weak D match, TRBD2 (6 bases). Germline V gene sequence: CDR1 SGHNT, CDR2 YYREEE (reference sequence). The CDR3 is 14 residues long. The V and J ends lost 2 bases and 6 bases respectively, with 13 bases between them. The CDR3 bases are TGTGCCAGCAGCTTTGCTAGCGCTCCCGATACGCAGTATTTT. Amino acids: CASSFASAPDTQYF.

This clonotype was seen more than once but under ten times. The rearrangement links TRBV19 to TRBJ1-5; no reliable D call. Trimming left V 7 bases short and J 6 bases short, with 10 bases between. CDR3 length equals 12 residues. Germline CDR1 and CDR2: LNHDA and SQIVND (reference sequence). The CDR3 DNA reads as TGTGCCAGTACCGACTACAGTCAGCCCCAGCATTTT. Its translation is CASTDYSQPQHF. Combining the CDR3 with reference TRBV19 and TRBJ1-5 gives the whole variable domain DGGITQSPKYLFRKEGQNVTLSCEQNLNHDAMYWYRQDPGQGLRLIYYSQIVNDFQKGDIAEGYSVSREKKESFPLTVTSAQKNPTAFYLCASTDYSQPQHFGDGTRLSIL.

The chain has TRBV20-1 and TRBJ2-1, with TRBD2 matching 14 bases. Trimming cost V 0 bases and J 6 bases; bases outside gene matches: 10. In germline, CDR1 is DFQATT, CDR2 SNEGSKA (reference sequence). The CDR3 extends over 18 amino acids. Here the CDR3 reads CSARDSRTSGGFFNEQFF. The CDR3 nucleotides read TGCAGTGCTAGAGATTCACGGACTAGCGGGGGGTTTTTCAATGAGCAGTTCTTC.

As to this clonotype: The germline gene is not matched at one end of the junction; a read error may be the cause. The chain recombines TRBV9 with TRBJ2-3; no clear D gene. This CDR3 spans 14 amino acids. CDR1 is SGDLS and CDR2 is YYNGEE in the germline V gene. The CDR3 DNA sequence: TGTGCCAGCAGCTTAGCAGGAAGTCAGGCTTCGCATTATTTT. The encoded protein is CASSLAGSQASHYF.

The chain recombines TRBV7-2 with TRBJ2-7; 9 nucleotides align to TRBD1. From germline, CDR1 is SGHTA and CDR2 FQGNSA. The length of the CDR3 is 15 residues. V gave up 5 bases and J gave up 7 bases; unmatched junction bases: 12. CDR3 loop: CASSQEGTGSAEQYF. The CDR3 DNA reads TGTGCCAGCAGCCAAGAAGGGACAGGGAGTGCGGAGCAGTACTTC.

This clonotype was seen only once. Germline and junction disagree at one end, which may indicate a read error. V gene TRBV7-9 combines with J gene TRBJ2-2; tentative D call: TRBD1 (8 bases). The CDR3 covers 13 residues. Germline CDR1 and CDR2: SEHNR and FQNEAQ (reference sequence). This chain's CDR3 is CASSPATGGEAFF. CDR3 nucleotides: TGTGCCAGCAGCCCCGCTACAGGGGGGGAAGCGTTCTTT.

The chain is built from TRBV2 and TRBJ1-1; D gene ambiguous. This CDR3 spans 15 amino acids. Trimming took 0 bases from V and 8 from J, leaving 16 bases between them. Per germline, CDR1 SNHLY and CDR2 FYNNEI. CDR3 sequence: CASSEALGQVYEAFF. Here the CDR3 DNA reads TGTGCCAGCAGTGAAGCGTTGGGCCAGGTCTACGAAGCTTTCTTT.

The rearrangement joins TRBV7-8 to TRBJ2-3, with D perhaps matching TRBD2 (6 bases). Per the germline V gene, CDR1 is SGHVS and CDR2 is FQNEAQ. The CDR3 sequence is 15 residues long. V lost 5 bases and J lost 6, with 18 bases in between. The CDR3 is CASSAGRSGDDTQYF. The CDR3 nucleotides are TGTGCCAGCAGCGCCGGGAGAAGCGGAGATGATACGCAGTATTTT.

Details on this clonotype: The missing conserved phenylalanine or tryptophan at the end of this CDR3 makes a read error likely. The DNA is left out, because the CDR3 cannot be placed on it with certainty; the CDR3 is given as TCRdb lists it. The genes are TRBV2 and TRBJ1-5; the table calls TRBD1, which could not be checked here. The germline CDR1 and CDR2 sequences are SNHLY and FYNNEI. A total of 15 residues make up the CDR3, ends included. Here the CDR3 reads CASGVGGTKTQHLHP.

The rearrangement joins TRBV7-9 to TRBJ2-7, with D possibly TRBD1 on 7 matching bases. The CDR3 runs 15 residues. Germline loops: CDR1 SEHNR, CDR2 FQNEAQ (reference sequence). V lost 4 bases, J lost 2 bases, and 15 bases lay in between. CDR3: CASSSRQGGAYEQYF. The CDR3 DNA reads as TGTGCCAGCAGCTCTAGACAGGGCGGGGCCTACGAGCAGTACTTC.

The genes are TRBV11-3 and TRBJ2-7; 8 bases are a match to TRBD1. The V segment lost 0 bases and the J segment 3 bases; nucleotides outside the gene matches: 4. The CDR3 is 15 amino acids. Germline CDR1 is SGHNT and CDR2 is YENEEA. The CDR3 protein is CASSLDGTGGYEQYV. CDR3 DNA: TGTGCCAGCAGCTTAGATGGGACAGGCGGCTACGAGCAGTACGTC.

Note on this clonotype: At one end, the junction sequence differs from germline, possibly due to a read error. CDR3 amino acids: CSSRFAGGPVTLYF. The DNA of the CDR3 is TGTTCCAGCAGGTTCGCGGGTGGTCCCGTTACGCTGTATTTT. The chain couples TRBV7-7 to TRBJ2-3; D is possibly TRBD2 (5 bases). This CDR3 has 14 amino acids. Germline V gene lookup returns CDR1 SSHAT and CDR2 FNYEAQ (reference sequence).

The chain carries TRBV11-3 and TRBJ2-7; D gene uncertain. The CDR3 length is 13 residues. The V gene lost 1 base and the J gene lost 8 bases, with 12 bases spanning the gap. CDR1 is SGHNT and CDR2 is YENEEA in the germline V gene. This CDR3 is CASSLGGTEQQYV. In DNA form, the CDR3 reads TGTGCCAGCAGCTTAGGAGGCACGGAGCAGCAGTACGTC.

As concerns this clonotype: The conserved phenylalanine or tryptophan is not found at the CDR3 terminus, so this likely reflects a read error. The gene calls are TRBV15 and TRBJ1-4; 8 bases match TRBD1. Germline assignment: CDR1 LNHNV and CDR2 YYDKDF (reference sequence). The CDR3 consists of 14 residues. DNA for the CDR3: TGCGCCAGCAGCAGAGCGGACAGGGACGAAACACTGTTTCTT. Its protein product is CASSRADRDETLFL.

The chain couples TRBV10-1 to TRBJ1-5; 7 bases match TRBD1. Trimming at V came to 6 bases and at J to 1 base, leaving 6 bases not matched to a gene. Germline values: CDR1 WNHNN, CDR2 SYGVQD (reference sequence). This CDR3 spans 15 amino acids. CDR3 residues: CASSPTGSSNQPQHF. DNA of the CDR3: TGCGCCAGCAGCCCGACAGGGAGCAGCAATCAGCCCCAGCATTTT.

The V call is TRBV5-1, the J call TRBJ2-3, with D perhaps TRBD1 (5 bases). CDR1 and CDR2 from the germline V gene are SGHRS and YFSETQ. This CDR3 is built from 13 residues. V lost 4 bases, J lost 11 bases, and 17 bases lay in between. CDR3 protein: CASSNTGSIEQYF. The CDR3 bases are TGCGCCAGCAGCAACACAGGTTCCATAGAGCAGTATTTT.

The rearrangement uses TRBV15 and TRBJ2-1; 8 bases fit TRBD1. Germline CDR1 reads LNHNV; CDR2 reads YYDKDF (reference sequence). V lost 1 base and J lost 15; bases outside the gene matches: 11. The CDR3 covers 14 residues. The CDR3 region has the DNA TGTGCCACCAGCAGAGGCAGGGGGCGAGAGGACCGGTTCTTC. Translation: CATSRGRGREDRFF.

The rearrangement links TRBV9 to TRBJ2-7, with a possible D match to TRBD2 (6 bases). Germline CDR1 and CDR2: SGDLS and YYNGEE. V shed 3 bases and J shed 9 bases, with 25 bases lying between them. This CDR3 spans 16 amino acids. The CDR3 spells CASSGEAGNTGDVQYF. In DNA, the CDR3 is TGTGCCAGCAGCGGAGAAGCGGGTAACACCGGGGACGTGCAGTACTTC.

For this clonotype: Here the CDR3 omits its conserved ending phenylalanine or tryptophan, so a read error is the likely source. The DNA is omitted, as the CDR3 cannot be located on it reliably, and the CDR3 follows TCRdb's listing. This chain connects TRBV7-2 to TRBJ2-3; the table calls TRBD1, which could not be checked here. Per germline, CDR1 SGHTA and CDR2 FQGNSA. Ends included, the CDR3 has 13 residues. The CDR3 region is CASGVGGTDTEYL.